The 27 T cell receptor beta chains listed next were all sequenced from one sample in a study of blood T cell repertoires in COVID-19. Only in-frame clones appear in the TCRdb table, and some are missing; sequencing was by immunoSEQ multiplex PCR. The repertoire holds under 100,000 clones, with 85% as singletons. The sample taken for sequencing was peripheral blood. The receptor set was obtained from a man aged 80 or over with active or convalescent COVID-19.

The chain couples TRBV5-8 to TRBJ1-3, with 7 bases aligning to TRBD1. The germline V gene encodes CDR1 SGHTS and CDR2 YDEGEE. The CDR3 spans 14 residues. The J segment lost 4 bases and the V segment lost 3 bases, leaving 4 bases of the junction unmatched. The CDR3 reads CASSSTGVGNTIYF. The CDR3 nucleotides read TGTGCCAGCAGCTCAACAGGGGTCGGAAACACCATATATTTT.

The chain carries TRBV14 and TRBJ2-3; D is ambiguous. Germline CDR1 is SGHDN and CDR2 is FVKESK. The CDR3 covers 12 residues. The V and J ends lost 0 bases and 9 bases respectively, with 7 bases between them. The CDR3 nucleotides read TGTGCCAGCAGCCAAGAGATCGGGACGCAGTATTTT. Translating it yields CASSQEIGTQYF. Filled out from reference TRBV14 and TRBJ2-3, the complete variable domain reads EAGVTQFPSHSVIEKGQTVTLRCDPISGHDNLYWYRRVMGKEIKFLLHFVKESKQDESGMPNNRFLAERTGGTYSTLKVQPAELEDSGVYFCASSQEIGTQYFGPGTRLTVL.

The chain employs TRBV7-2 and TRBJ2-2; 8 bases are shared with TRBD1. This CDR3 region has 16 residues. Germline CDR1 reads SGHTA; CDR2 reads FQGNSA. V dropped 4 bases and J dropped 1; count of bases not matched to a gene: 5. CDR3 coding DNA: TGTGCCAGCAGCTCCATGGGGACAGGGAACACCGGGGAGCTGTTTTTT. As protein: CASSSMGTGNTGELFF.

This clone turned up a few times. The chain has TRBV7-3 and TRBJ2-1, with 11 positions matching TRBD2. CDR3 length: 18 residues. Germline-derived CDR1 and CDR2 are SGHTA and FQGTGA. Unmatched junction bases numbered 15, after V lost 3 bases and J lost 8 bases. The CDR3 reads CASSLRAPTSGSSYEQFF. The DNA for the CDR3 is TGTGCCAGCAGCTTGCGGGCCCCTACTAGCGGGAGTAGTTATGAGCAGTTCTTC.

This clone showed up just once. The CDR3 spells CASSSGQENTEAFF. CDR3 nucleotides: TGTGCCAGCAGCTCGGGACAGGAGAACACTGAAGCTTTCTTT. V is TRBV7-9 and J is TRBJ1-1; 8 bases line up with TRBD1. Germline V lookup: CDR1 SEHNR, CDR2 FQNEAQ (reference sequence). V trimming: 4 bases; J trimming: 1 base; junction bases outside the gene matches: 2. There are 14 residues in the CDR3.

The chain employs TRBV28 and TRBJ1-5; 10 bases fit TRBD1. The V gene's germline CDR1 is MDHEN and CDR2 SYDVKM. The CDR3 loop spans 16 amino acids. Trimming removed 6 bases from V and 3 bases from J; junction bases left unmatched: 8. In nucleotides, the CDR3 is TGTGCCAGCAGGCGACAGGGGGCGGGGTACAATCAGCCCCAGCATTTT. As protein: CASRRQGAGYNQPQHF. The variable domain in full, completed from reference TRBV28 and TRBJ1-5, reads DVKVTQSSRYLVKRTGEKVFLECVQDMDHENMFWYRQDPGLGLRLIYFSYDVKMKEKGDIPEGYSVSREKKERFSLILESASTNQTSMYLCASRRQGAGYNQPQHFGDGTRLSIL.

This rearrangement joins TRBV6-5 to TRBJ2-3; 12 bases fit TRBD2. The germline V gene has CDR1 MNHEY and CDR2 SVGAGI. This CDR3 is built from 16 residues. Trimming cost V 4 bases and J 7 bases; bases outside gene matches: 9. Written as DNA, the CDR3 is TGTGCCAGCAGTTCGTCTAGCGGGAGGGCCACGCATACGCAGTATTTT. Its translation is CASSSSSGRATHTQYF.

The chain combines TRBV24-1 with TRBJ2-3, with 9 bases identical to TRBD1. After removal of 9 bases from V and 1 base from J, the junction contained 7 bases not matched to a gene. The germline CDR1 and CDR2 sequences are KGHDR and SFDVKD. This CDR3 region has 15 residues. For the CDR3, the DNA is TGTGCCACCGGGGAGCGGACAGGGGGCACAGATACGCAGTATTTT. This translates into CATGERTGGTDTQYF.

This clone was picked up a small number of times. The rearrangement links TRBV5-5 to TRBJ1-5; D perhaps matches TRBD1 (6 bases). With 4 bases removed from V and 6 bases from J, the gap between germline ends came to 17 bases. Germline loops: CDR1 SGHKS, CDR2 YYEKEE (reference sequence). CDR3 length: 15 residues. The CDR3 spells CASSGRWTEPQPQHF. DNA for the CDR3: TGTGCCAGCAGCGGACGTTGGACAGAGCCTCAGCCCCAGCATTTT.

This clone was counted a single time. This CDR3 reads CASSLTGVWANSPLHF. The CDR3, as DNA: TGTGCCAGCAGCCTCACAGGGGTATGGGCCAATTCACCCCTCCACTTT. The chain joins TRBV7-8 to TRBJ1-6; 7 bases agree with TRBD1. CDR1 is SGHVS, CDR2 FQNEAQ, per germline. The length of the CDR3 is 16 residues. J lost 7 bases, V lost 5 bases, and 11 bases had no gene match.

The chain has TRBV6-5 and TRBJ1-5; perhaps TRBD1 as D (5 bases). Trimming stripped 8 bases from V and 7 bases from J, with 18 bases between. This CDR3 is 14 amino acids long. The germline CDR1 and CDR2 sequences are MNHEY and SVGAGI. The CDR3 DNA sequence: TGTGCCAGCTACGGGGAGTTCCGGGGGCAGCCCCAGCATTTT. Translated: CASYGEFRGQPQHF.

The rearrangement joins TRBV7-9 to TRBJ2-7; TRBD1 matches 8 bases. CDR1 and CDR2 from the germline V gene are SEHNR and FQNEAQ (reference sequence). The CDR3 is made up of 13 amino acids. J was trimmed by 2 bases and V by 5 bases; bases with no gene match: 2. As DNA, the CDR3 is TGTGCCAGCAGCAAACAGGGGGCCTACGAGCAGTACGTC. This sequence encodes CASSKQGAYEQYV.

This sequence joins TRBV30 and TRBJ2-4; D not resolved. Germline V gene data show CDR1 as GTSNPN and CDR2 as SVGIG (reference sequence). CDR3 length equals 14 residues. V lost 1 base, J lost 1 base, and 8 bases lay in between. CDR3 nucleotides: TGTGCCTGGAGTGGCAGTAATGCCAAAAACATTCAGTACTTC. Translation gives CAWSGSNAKNIQYF.

This rearrangement joins TRBV6-5 to TRBJ2-2; D gene uncertain. The germline V gene has CDR1 MNHEY and CDR2 SVGAGI. V was trimmed by 6 bases and J by 3 bases, leaving 14 bases between them. The CDR3 runs 15 residues. The chain's CDR3 is CASRPPLGHTGELFF. The CDR3 nucleotides read TGTGCCAGCAGACCGCCGCTGGGCCACACCGGGGAGCTGTTTTTT.

CDR3 residues: CASSLVGQGASNSPLHF. The DNA for the CDR3 is TGTGCCAGCAGTTTAGTGGGACAGGGGGCCTCTAATTCACCCCTCCACTTT. J is TRBJ1-6 and V is TRBV28, with 12 bases aligning to TRBD1. CDR3 length: 17 amino acids. CDR1 MDHEN and CDR2 SYDVKM come from the germline V gene. Germline trimming cut 2 bases from V and 6 bases from J; bases unmatched to any gene: 5.

The chain carries TRBV3-1 (or the pseudogene TRBV3-2) and TRBJ2-3; a possible D gene is TRBD2 (6 bases). The CDR3 has 15 amino acids. The V and J ends lost 3 bases and 6 bases respectively, with 16 bases between them. Germline values: CDR1 LGHDT, CDR2 YNNKEL (reference sequence). This CDR3 is CASSHYQLGGDTQYF. The CDR3 DNA reads TGTGCCAGCAGCCACTACCAACTTGGGGGGGATACGCAGTATTTT.

V is TRBV18 and J is TRBJ1-4, with 7 bases fitting TRBD1. CDR3 size: 18 residues. V gave up 2 bases and J gave up 6 bases; unmatched junction bases: 15. Germline V CDR1 and CDR2: KGHSH, LQKENI. This CDR3 is CASSPRGTVMPKDEKLFF. The CDR3 DNA sequence: TGTGCCAGCTCACCAAGGGGGACAGTGATGCCGAAGGATGAAAAACTGTTTTTT.

The chain is built from TRBV25-1 and TRBJ1-4; 8 nucleotides match TRBD1. Germline lookup yields CDR1 MGHDK and CDR2 SYGVNS. The CDR3 covers 16 residues. The V segment lost 6 bases and the J segment 0 bases; nucleotides outside the gene matches: 6. CDR3 sequence: CASRRDRGATNEKLFF. CDR3 coding DNA: TGTGCCAGCAGGAGAGACAGGGGTGCAACTAATGAAAAACTGTTTTTT.

The chain carries TRBV6-5 and TRBJ1-2; D is ambiguous. Germline V CDR1 and CDR2: MNHEY, SVGAGI. The CDR3 totals 12 residues. Trimming stripped 6 bases from V and 2 bases from J, with 7 bases between. CDR3 sequence reads: CASSQRNYGYTF. The CDR3 DNA reads as TGTGCCAGCAGCCAGAGGAACTATGGCTACACCTTC.

The genes are TRBV7-9 and TRBJ1-3; D is uncertain. Trimming shortened V by 2 bases and J by 0 bases, and 8 bases separated the two germline ends. Per the germline V gene, CDR1 is SEHNR and CDR2 is FQNEAQ (reference sequence). The CDR3 covers 15 residues. In nucleotides, the CDR3 is TGTGCCAGCAGCTTACAGGAGGTCTCTGGAAACACCATATATTTT. The encoded protein is CASSLQEVSGNTIYF.

The chain combines TRBV5-1 with TRBJ1-3; D is perhaps TRBD1 (6 bases). The CDR3 is made up of 14 amino acids. V was cut by 6 bases and J by 4 bases, with 14 bases left in between. From germline, CDR1 is SGHRS and CDR2 YFSETQ. Here the CDR3 reads CASNAGTPGNTIYF. The CDR3 coding sequence is TGCGCCAGCAACGCCGGGACACCAGGAAACACCATATATTTT.

This clone is a singleton in its sample. This chain links TRBV28 with TRBJ1-2, with 8 bases matching TRBD1. The V and J ends lost 5 bases and 4 bases, in that order; junction bases with no gene match: 6. This CDR3 spans 14 amino acids. CDR1 is MDHEN and CDR2 is SYDVKM in the germline V gene. CDR3 residues: CASSGDRGFYGYTF. As DNA, the CDR3 is TGTGCCAGCAGTGGAGACAGGGGATTCTATGGCTACACCTTC.

The genes are TRBV5-6 and TRBJ1-2; 7 bases match TRBD1. Looked up from germline, CDR1 is SGHDT and CDR2 is YYEEEE. Germline trimming cut 1 base from V and 4 bases from J; bases unmatched to any gene: 4. This CDR3 comprises 14 residues. The CDR3 spells CASSLYGTAYGYTF. The DNA for the CDR3 is TGTGCCAGCAGCTTGTATGGGACAGCCTATGGCTACACCTTC.

The rearrangement uses TRBV6-1 and TRBJ1-2; 7 bases fit TRBD1. The CDR3 has 15 residues. The germline V gene encodes CDR1 MNHNS and CDR2 SASEGT. V shed 3 bases, J shed 0 bases, and the junction held 4 bases outside the gene matches. The chain's CDR3 is CASSEGQLANYGYTF. CDR3 DNA sequence: TGTGCCAGCAGTGAGGGACAGCTTGCTAACTATGGCTACACCTTC.

The chain uses TRBV9 and TRBJ2-2; possible D gene TRBD2, 6 bases. CDR1 is SGDLS and CDR2 is YYNGEE in the germline V gene. CDR3 length equals 16 residues. V lost 0 bases and J lost 1, with 10 bases in between. The chain's CDR3 is CASSVGLAENTGELFF. The DNA for the CDR3 is TGTGCCAGCAGCGTAGGATTAGCGGAGAACACCGGGGAGCTGTTTTTT.

The chain employs TRBV18 and TRBJ1-5; TRBD1 matches 12 bases. The CDR3 totals 17 residues. Germline CDR1 is KGHSH and CDR2 is LQKENI. With V trimmed by 4 bases and J by 0 bases, 4 bases remained unmatched. CDR3: CASSQGQGAYSNQPQHF. Here the CDR3 DNA reads TGTGCCAGCTCACAGGGACAGGGGGCCTATAGCAATCAGCCCCAGCATTTT.

The chain couples TRBV5-5 to TRBJ1-2; 12 bases map to TRBD1. CDR1 is SGHKS and CDR2 is YYEKEE in the germline V gene (reference sequence). This CDR3 is built from 14 residues. V shed 7 bases, J shed 7 bases, and the junction held 8 bases outside the gene matches. The CDR3 bases are TGTGCCAGCTCGCCGGGACAGGGGGCGCTTGGCTACACCTTC. This gives the protein CASSPGQGALGYTF.